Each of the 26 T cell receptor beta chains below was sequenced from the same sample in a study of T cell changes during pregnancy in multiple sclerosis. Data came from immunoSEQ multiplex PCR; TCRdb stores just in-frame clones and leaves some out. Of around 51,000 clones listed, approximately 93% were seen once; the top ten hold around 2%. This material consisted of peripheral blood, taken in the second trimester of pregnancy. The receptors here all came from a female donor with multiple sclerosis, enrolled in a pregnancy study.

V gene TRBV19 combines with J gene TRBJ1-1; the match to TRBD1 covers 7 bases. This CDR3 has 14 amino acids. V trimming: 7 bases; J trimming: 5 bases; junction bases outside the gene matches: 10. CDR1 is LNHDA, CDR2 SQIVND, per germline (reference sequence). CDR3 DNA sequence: TGTGCCAGTACACCAGGGGGTTGGAGTACTGAAGCTTTCTTT. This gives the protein CASTPGGWSTEAFF. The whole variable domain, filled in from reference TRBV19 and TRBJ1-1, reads DGGITQSPKYLFRKEGQNVTLSCEQNLNHDAMYWYRQDPGQGLRLIYYSQIVNDFQKGDIAEGYSVSREKKESFPLTVTSAQKNPTAFYLCASTPGGWSTEAFFGQGTRLTVV.

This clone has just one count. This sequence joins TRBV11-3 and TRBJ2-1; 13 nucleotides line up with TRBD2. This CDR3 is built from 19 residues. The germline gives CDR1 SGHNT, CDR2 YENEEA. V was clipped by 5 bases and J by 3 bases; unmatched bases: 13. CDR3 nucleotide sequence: TGTGCCAGCAGCCTCAGATCCGGGACTAGCGGGGCCGTCTACAATGAGCAGTTCTTC. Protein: CASSLRSGTSGAVYNEQFF.

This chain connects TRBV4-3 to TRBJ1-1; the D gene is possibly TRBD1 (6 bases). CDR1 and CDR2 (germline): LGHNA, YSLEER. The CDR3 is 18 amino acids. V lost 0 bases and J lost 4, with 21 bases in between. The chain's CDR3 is CASSQDSARSGGFTEAFF. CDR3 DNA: TGCGCCAGCAGCCAAGACTCTGCTAGAAGCGGGGGCTTCACTGAAGCTTTCTTT.

CDR3 nucleotides: TGCGCCAGCAGCTTCCGGGAATCCAATCAGCCCCAGCATTTT. Residues: CASSFRESNQPQHF. The V call is TRBV5-1, the J call TRBJ1-5; D uncertain. The length of the CDR3 is 14 residues. V was pared by 2 bases and J by 3 bases, with 9 bases between. Germline lookup yields CDR1 SGHRS and CDR2 YFSETQ.

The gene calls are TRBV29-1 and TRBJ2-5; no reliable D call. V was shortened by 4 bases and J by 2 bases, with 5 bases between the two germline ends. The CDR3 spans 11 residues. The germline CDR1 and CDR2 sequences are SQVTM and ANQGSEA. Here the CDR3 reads CSVGSQETQYF. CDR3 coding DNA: TGCAGCGTTGGTAGTCAAGAGACCCAGTACTTC.

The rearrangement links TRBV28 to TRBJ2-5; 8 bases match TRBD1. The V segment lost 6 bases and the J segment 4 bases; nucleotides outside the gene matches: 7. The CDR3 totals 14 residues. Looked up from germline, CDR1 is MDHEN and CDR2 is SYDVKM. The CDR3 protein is CASRSQGVGETQYF. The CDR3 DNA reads TGTGCCAGCAGGTCACAGGGGGTTGGAGAGACCCAGTACTTC.

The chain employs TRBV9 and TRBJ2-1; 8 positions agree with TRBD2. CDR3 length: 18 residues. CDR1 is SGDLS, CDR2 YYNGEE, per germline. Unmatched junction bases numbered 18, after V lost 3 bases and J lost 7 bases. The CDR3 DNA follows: TGTGCCAGCAGCGCCCCTAGGGGAACTAGCGGATTTGAGAATGAGCAGTTCTTC. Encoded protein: CASSAPRGTSGFENEQFF.

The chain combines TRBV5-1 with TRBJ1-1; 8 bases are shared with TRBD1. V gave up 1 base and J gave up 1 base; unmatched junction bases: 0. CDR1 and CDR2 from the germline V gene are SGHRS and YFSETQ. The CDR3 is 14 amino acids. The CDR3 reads CASSLQGANTEAFF. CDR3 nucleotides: TGCGCCAGCAGCTTGCAGGGGGCGAACACTGAAGCTTTCTTT.

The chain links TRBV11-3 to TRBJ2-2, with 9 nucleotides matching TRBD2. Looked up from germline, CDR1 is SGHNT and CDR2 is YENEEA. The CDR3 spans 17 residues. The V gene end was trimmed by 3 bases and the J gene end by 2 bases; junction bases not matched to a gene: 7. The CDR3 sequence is CASSFPSGKINTGELFF. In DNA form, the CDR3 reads TGTGCCAGCAGCTTTCCTAGCGGGAAGATTAACACCGGGGAGCTGTTTTTT.

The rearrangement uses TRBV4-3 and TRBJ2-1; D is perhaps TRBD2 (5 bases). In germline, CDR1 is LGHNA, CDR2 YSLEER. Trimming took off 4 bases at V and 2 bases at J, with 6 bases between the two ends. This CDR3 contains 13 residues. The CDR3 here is CASSPGTYNEQFF. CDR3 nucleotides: TGCGCCAGCAGCCCCGGGACCTACAATGAGCAGTTCTTC.

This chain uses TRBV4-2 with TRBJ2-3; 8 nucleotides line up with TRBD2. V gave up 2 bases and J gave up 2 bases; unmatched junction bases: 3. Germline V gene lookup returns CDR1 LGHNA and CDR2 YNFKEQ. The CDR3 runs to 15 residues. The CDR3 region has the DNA TGTGCCAGCAGCCAAACGGGAGGGAACACAGATACGCAGTATTTT. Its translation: CASSQTGGNTDTQYF.

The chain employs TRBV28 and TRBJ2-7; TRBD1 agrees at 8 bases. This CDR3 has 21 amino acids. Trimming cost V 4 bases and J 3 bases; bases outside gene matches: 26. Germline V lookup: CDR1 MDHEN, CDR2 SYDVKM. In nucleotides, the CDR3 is TGTGCCAGCAGTTGGCGGGGCAGGGGGCGATCTTTTTCCCCCTTCTACTACGAGCAGTACTTC. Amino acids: CASSWRGRGRSFSPFYYEQYF.

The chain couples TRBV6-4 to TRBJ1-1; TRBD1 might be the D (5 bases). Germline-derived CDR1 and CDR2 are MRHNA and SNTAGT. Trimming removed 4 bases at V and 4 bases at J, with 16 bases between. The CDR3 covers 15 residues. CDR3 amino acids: CASSVAAGTVTEAFF. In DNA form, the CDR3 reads TGTGCCAGCAGTGTTGCAGCGGGGACGGTCACTGAAGCTTTCTTT.

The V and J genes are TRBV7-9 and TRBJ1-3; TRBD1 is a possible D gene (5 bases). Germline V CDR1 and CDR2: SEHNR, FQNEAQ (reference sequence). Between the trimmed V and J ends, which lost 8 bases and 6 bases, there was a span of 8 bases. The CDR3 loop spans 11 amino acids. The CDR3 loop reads CASLGVNTIYF. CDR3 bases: TGTGCCAGCTTAGGGGTAAACACCATATATTTT.

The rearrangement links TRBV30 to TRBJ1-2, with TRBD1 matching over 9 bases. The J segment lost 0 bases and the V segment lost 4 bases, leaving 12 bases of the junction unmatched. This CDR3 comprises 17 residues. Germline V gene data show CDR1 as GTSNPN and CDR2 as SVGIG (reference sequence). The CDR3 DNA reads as TGTGCCTGGAACCAGGAGGGACAGGGTGCCGCTAACTATGGCTACACCTTC. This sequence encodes CAWNQEGQGAANYGYTF.

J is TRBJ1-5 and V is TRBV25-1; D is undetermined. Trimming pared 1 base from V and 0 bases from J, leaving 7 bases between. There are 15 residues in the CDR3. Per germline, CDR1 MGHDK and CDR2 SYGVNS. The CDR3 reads CASSESLYSNQPQHF. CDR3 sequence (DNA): TGTGCCAGCAGTGAATCCTTGTATAGCAATCAGCCCCAGCATTTT.

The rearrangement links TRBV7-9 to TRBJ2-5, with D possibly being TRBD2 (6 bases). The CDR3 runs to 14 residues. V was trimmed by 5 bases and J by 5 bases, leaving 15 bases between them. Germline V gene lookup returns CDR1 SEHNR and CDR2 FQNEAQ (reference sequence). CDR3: CASSLRRGGETQYF. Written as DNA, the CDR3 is TGTGCCAGCAGCCTCAGGAGGGGTGGGGAGACCCAGTACTTC.

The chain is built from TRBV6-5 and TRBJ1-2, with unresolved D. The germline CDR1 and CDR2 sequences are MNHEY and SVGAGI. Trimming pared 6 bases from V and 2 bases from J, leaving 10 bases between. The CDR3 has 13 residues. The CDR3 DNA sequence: TGTGCCAGCAGGGCCGGGAACAACTATGGCTACACCTTC. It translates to CASRAGNNYGYTF.

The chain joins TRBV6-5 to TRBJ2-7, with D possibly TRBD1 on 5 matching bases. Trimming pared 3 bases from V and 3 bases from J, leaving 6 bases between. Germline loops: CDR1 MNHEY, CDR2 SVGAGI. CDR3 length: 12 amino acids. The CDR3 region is CASSYDSYEQYF. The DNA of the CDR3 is TGTGCCAGCAGTTATGACAGCTACGAGCAGTACTTC.

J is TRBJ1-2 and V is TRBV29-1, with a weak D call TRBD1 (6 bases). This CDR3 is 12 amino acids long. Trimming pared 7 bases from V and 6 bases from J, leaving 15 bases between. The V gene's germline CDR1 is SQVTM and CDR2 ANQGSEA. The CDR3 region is CSGGGKGDGYTF. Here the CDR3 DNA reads TGCAGCGGGGGGGGAAAGGGGGATGGCTACACCTTC.

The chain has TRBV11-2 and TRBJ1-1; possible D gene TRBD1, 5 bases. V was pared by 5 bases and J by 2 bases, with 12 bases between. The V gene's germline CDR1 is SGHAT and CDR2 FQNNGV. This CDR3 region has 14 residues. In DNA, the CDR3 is TGTGCCAGCAGCCCCCTCGGGACTAACACTGAAGCTTTCTTT. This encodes CASSPLGTNTEAFF.

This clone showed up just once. The CDR3 sequence: CASSLVQGSYEQYF. CDR3 sequence (DNA): TGTGCCAGCAGCTTAGTGCAGGGGTCCTACGAGCAGTACTTC. The J gene is TRBJ2-7, the V gene TRBV7-9, with a weak D call TRBD1 (6 bases). The CDR3 consists of 14 residues. With 1 base removed from V and 1 base from J, the gap between germline ends came to 8 bases. Per the germline V gene, CDR1 is SEHNR and CDR2 is FQNEAQ (reference sequence).

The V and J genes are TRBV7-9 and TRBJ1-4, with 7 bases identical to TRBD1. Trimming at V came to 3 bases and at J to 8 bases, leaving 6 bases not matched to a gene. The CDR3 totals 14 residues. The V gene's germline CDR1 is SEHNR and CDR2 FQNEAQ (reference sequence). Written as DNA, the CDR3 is TGTGCCAGCAGCTTGGGACAGTACGAAGAAAAACTGTTTTTT. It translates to CASSLGQYEEKLFF.

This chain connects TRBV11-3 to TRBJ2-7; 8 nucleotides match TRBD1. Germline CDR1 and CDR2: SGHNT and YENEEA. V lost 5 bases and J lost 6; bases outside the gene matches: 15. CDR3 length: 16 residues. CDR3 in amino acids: CASSQGGAGGLSEQYF. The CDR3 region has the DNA TGTGCCAGCAGCCAGGGCGGGGCAGGGGGCTTAAGCGAGCAGTACTTC.

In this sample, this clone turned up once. The CDR3 nucleotides are TGTGCCAGCAGCAAAGAAACGGAGTCTTGGAATGAGCAGTTCTTC. It specifies CASSKETESWNEQFF. This chain connects TRBV21-1 to TRBJ2-1; TRBD2, the table's D call, was not compared with the DNA. TRBV21-1 is shown as a pseudogene. The CDR3 runs 15 residues.

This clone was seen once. The CDR3 region is CASSPLTEGYGYTF. For the CDR3, the DNA is TGTGCCAGCTCACCACTTACAGAAGGCTATGGCTACACCTTC. V gene TRBV18 combines with J gene TRBJ1-2, with D unresolved. This CDR3 spans 14 amino acids. V gave up 1 base and J gave up 4 bases, with 10 bases separating them. From germline, CDR1 is KGHSH and CDR2 LQKENI.